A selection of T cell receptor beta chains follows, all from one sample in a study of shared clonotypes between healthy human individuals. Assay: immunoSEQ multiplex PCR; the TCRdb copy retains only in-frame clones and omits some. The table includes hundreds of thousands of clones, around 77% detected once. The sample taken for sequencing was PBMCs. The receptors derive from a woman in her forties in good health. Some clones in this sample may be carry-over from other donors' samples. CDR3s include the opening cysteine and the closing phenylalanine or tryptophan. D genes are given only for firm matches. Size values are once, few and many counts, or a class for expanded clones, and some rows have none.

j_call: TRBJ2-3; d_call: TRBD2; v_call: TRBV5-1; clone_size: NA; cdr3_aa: CASSPELADNTDTQYF; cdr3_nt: TGCGCCAGCAGCCCGGAACTAGCGGACAACACAGATACGCAGTATTTT
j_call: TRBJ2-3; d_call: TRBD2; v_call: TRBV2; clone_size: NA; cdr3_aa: CASSDGTRHTDTQYF; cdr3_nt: TGTGCCAGCAGTGACGGGACTAGACACACAGATACGCAGTATTTT
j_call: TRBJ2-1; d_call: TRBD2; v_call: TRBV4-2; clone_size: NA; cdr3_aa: CASSQVRLAGDNEQFF; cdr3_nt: TGTGCCAGCAGCCAAGTTAGACTAGCGGGAGACAATGAGCAGTTCTTC
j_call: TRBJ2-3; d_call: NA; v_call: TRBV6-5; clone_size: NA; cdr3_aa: CASSPRGLRTDTQYF; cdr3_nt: TGTGCCAGCAGTCCCAGGGGCTTACGCACAGATACGCAGTATTTT
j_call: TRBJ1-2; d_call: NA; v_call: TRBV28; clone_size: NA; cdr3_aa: CASSLYRRGYTF; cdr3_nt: TGTGCCAGCAGTTTATACCGGCGGGGCTACACCTTC
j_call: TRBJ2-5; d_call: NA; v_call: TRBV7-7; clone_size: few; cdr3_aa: CASSLGPGGVKETQYF; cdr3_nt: TGTGCCAGCAGCTTAGGGCCCGGGGGCGTAAAAGAGACCCAGTACTTC
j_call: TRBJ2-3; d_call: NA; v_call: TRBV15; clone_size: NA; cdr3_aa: CATSRVAPDTQYF; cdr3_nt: TGTGCCACCAGCAGGGTGGCCCCAGATACGCAGTATTTT
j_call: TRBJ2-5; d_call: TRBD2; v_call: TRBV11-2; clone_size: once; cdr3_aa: CASSLTSEKTQYF; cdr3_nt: TGTGCCAGCAGCCTCACTAGCGAGAAGACCCAGTACTTC
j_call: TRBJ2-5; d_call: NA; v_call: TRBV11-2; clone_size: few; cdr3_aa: CASSARRGPQETQYF; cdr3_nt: TGTGCCAGCAGCGCCAGAAGGGGCCCTCAAGAGACCCAGTACTTC
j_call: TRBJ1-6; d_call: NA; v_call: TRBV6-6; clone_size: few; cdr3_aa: CASSYYNNSPLHF; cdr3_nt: TGTGCCAGCAGTTACTACAATAATTCACCCCTCCACTTT
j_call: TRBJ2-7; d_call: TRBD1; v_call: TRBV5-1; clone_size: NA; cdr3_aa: CASSLDPGQDIPRQYF; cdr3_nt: TGCGCCAGCAGCTTGGATCCGGGACAGGACATACCCCGGCAGTACTTC
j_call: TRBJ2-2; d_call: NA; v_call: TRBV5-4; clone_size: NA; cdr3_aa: CASSLALPGELFF; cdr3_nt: TGTGCCAGCAGCTTGGCCCTACCCGGGGAGCTGTTTTTT
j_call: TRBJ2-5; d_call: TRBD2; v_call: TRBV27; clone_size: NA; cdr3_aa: CASRYSGRVETQYF; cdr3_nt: TGTGCCAGCAGATATAGCGGGAGGGTTGAGACCCAGTACTTC
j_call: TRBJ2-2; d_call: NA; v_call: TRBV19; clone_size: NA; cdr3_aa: CASTPMGHGELFF; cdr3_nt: TGTGCCAGTACCCCTATGGGTCACGGGGAGCTGTTTTTT
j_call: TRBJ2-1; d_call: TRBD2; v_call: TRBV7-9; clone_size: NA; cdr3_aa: CASSKEGGGSSYNEQFF; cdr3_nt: TGTGCCAGCAGCAAGGAGGGCGGGGGGAGCTCCTACAATGAGCAGTTCTTC
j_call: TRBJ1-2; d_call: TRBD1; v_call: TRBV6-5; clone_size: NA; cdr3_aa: CASSYFGQGYGYTF; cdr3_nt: TGTGCCAGCAGTTACTTTGGACAGGGGTATGGCTACACCTTC
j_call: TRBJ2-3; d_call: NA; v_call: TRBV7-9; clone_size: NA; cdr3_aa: CASSPRGRTDTQYF; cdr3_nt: TGTGCCAGCAGCCCCCGGGGACGCACAGATACGCAGTATTTT
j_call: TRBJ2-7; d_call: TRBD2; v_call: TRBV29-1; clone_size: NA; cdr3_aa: CSVNSGGLAGSSSYEQYF; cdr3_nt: TGCAGCGTAAACTCAGGTGGACTAGCGGGATCCAGCTCCTACGAGCAGTACTTC
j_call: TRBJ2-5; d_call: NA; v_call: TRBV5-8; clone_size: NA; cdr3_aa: CASSSGALMGETQYF; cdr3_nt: TGTGCCAGCAGCTCGGGGGCCCTAATGGGGGAGACCCAGTACTTC
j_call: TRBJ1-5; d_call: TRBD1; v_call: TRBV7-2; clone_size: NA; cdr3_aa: CASSPLPGQASQHF; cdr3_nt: TGTGCCAGCAGCCCCCTCCCCGGACAGGCGTCCCAGCATTTT
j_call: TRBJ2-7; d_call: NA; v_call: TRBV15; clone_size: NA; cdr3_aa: CATSRYRGGYEQYF; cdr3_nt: TGTGCCACCAGCAGATACAGGGGAGGTTACGAGCAGTACTTC
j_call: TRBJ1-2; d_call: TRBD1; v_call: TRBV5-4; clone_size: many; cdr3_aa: CASRDRVVHGYTF; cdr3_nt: TGTGCCAGCCGGGACAGGGTGGTGCATGGCTACACCTTC